These 31 T cell receptor beta chains came from one sample sequenced in a study of cytomegalovirus exposure and HLA in healthy donors. Primers for the PCR totalled 60 Vbeta and 13 Jbeta. Profiled with immunoSEQ multiplex PCR; TCRdb holds only in-frame clones, not every one. The repertoire holds about 130,000 clones, just under 85% seen once, with about 2.5% in the top ten. Sequenced sample: PBMCs. The source is a boy aged 2-15 years in good health and CMV-seronegative.

J is TRBJ1-6 and V is TRBV19; 7 bases align to TRBD1. After removal of 5 bases from V and 6 bases from J, the junction contained 10 bases not matched to a gene. Germline loops: CDR1 LNHDA, CDR2 SQIVND (reference sequence). This CDR3 spans 16 amino acids. This CDR3 is CASSPRPGQLNSPLHF. The CDR3 DNA is TGTGCCAGTAGTCCCCGCCCGGGACAGCTTAATTCACCCCTCCACTTT. Using reference TRBV19 and TRBJ1-6 for the parts outside the CDR3, the full variable domain is DGGITQSPKYLFRKEGQNVTLSCEQNLNHDAMYWYRQDPGQGLRLIYYSQIVNDFQKGDIAEGYSVSREKKESFPLTVTSAQKNPTAFYLCASSPRPGQLNSPLHFGNGTRLTVT.

This clone was picked up one time. This sequence joins TRBV19 and TRBJ1-5; D is perhaps TRBD1 (5 bases). The CDR3 runs to 14 residues. Germline CDR1 and CDR2: LNHDA and SQIVND (reference sequence). V was cut by 10 bases and J by 0 bases, with 13 bases left in between. CDR3 protein: CAISGGYSNQPQHF. The CDR3 nucleotides read TGTGCCATCTCGGGGGGTTATAGCAATCAGCCCCAGCATTTT. Based on the CDR3 plus reference TRBV19 and TRBJ1-5, the full variable domain is DGGITQSPKYLFRKEGQNVTLSCEQNLNHDAMYWYRQDPGQGLRLIYYSQIVNDFQKGDIAEGYSVSREKKESFPLTVTSAQKNPTAFYLCAISGGYSNQPQHFGDGTRLSIL.

The V and J genes are TRBV11-1 and TRBJ2-1, with TRBD2 identical over 8 bases. From germline, CDR1 is SGHAT and CDR2 FQDESV (reference sequence). With V trimmed by 1 base and J by 5 bases, 7 bases remained unmatched. The CDR3 covers 16 residues. The CDR3 loop is CASSLVARGDHNEQFF. For the CDR3, the DNA is TGTGCCAGCAGCTTAGTAGCGCGGGGGGATCACAATGAGCAGTTCTTC.

The chain uses TRBV10-3 and TRBJ1-2, with TRBD1 matching over 9 bases. Germline CDR1 ENHRY, CDR2 SYGVKD. After removal of 2 bases from V and 4 bases from J, the junction contained 2 bases not matched to a gene. The CDR3 runs to 14 residues. CDR3 nucleotides: TGTGCCATCAGTGAGAGACAGGGGGTCTATGGCTACACCTTC. Amino acid sequence: CAISERQGVYGYTF.

This clone came up once. This chain links TRBV5-6 with TRBJ2-1; D is possibly TRBD2 (6 bases). This CDR3 has 15 amino acids. V lost 0 bases to trimming and J lost 0 bases, with 7 bases between them. The germline CDR1 and CDR2 sequences are SGHDT and YYEEEE. The CDR3 coding sequence is TGTGCCAGCAGCTTGGGGGGGGTCTCCTACAATGAGCAGTTCTTC. As protein: CASSLGGVSYNEQFF. Variable domain in full (rest from reference TRBV5-6 and TRBJ2-1): DAGVTQSPTHLIKTRGQQVTLRCSPKSGHDTVSWYQQALGQGPQFIFQYYEEEERQRGNFPDRFSGHQFPNYSSELNVNALLLGDSALYLCASSLGGVSYNEQFFGPGTRLTVL.

V gene TRBV10-3 combines with J gene TRBJ1-1; TRBD1 is a possible D gene (5 bases). The CDR3 has 12 amino acids. Trimming shortened V by 5 bases and J by 4 bases, and 8 bases separated the two germline ends. Germline assignment: CDR1 ENHRY and CDR2 SYGVKD. CDR3 sequence (DNA): TGTGCCATCAGTCAGGGAATCACTGAAGCTTTCTTT. As protein: CAISQGITEAFF.

The V gene is TRBV7-2, the J gene TRBJ2-7; TRBD2 matches 7 bases. The CDR3 consists of 13 residues. CDR1 is SGHTA, CDR2 FQGNSA, per germline. With V trimmed by 5 bases and J by 6 bases, 7 bases remained unmatched. CDR3 amino acids: CASSPERGGEQYF. The CDR3 DNA is TGTGCCAGCAGCCCCGAGCGGGGAGGCGAGCAGTACTTC.

In its sample, this clone was seen once. This chain links TRBV7-9 with TRBJ2-3, with D tentatively TRBD2 (6 bases). The germline V gene encodes CDR1 SEHNR and CDR2 FQNEAQ (reference sequence). Trimming took 4 bases from V and 2 from J, leaving 10 bases between them. The CDR3 covers 14 residues. The CDR3 DNA is TGTGCCAGCAGCTCGCGGGACTTCACAGATACGCAGTATTTT. It yields the protein CASSSRDFTDTQYF.

V is TRBV6-5 and J is TRBJ1-4, with no clear D. In germline, CDR1 is MNHEY, CDR2 SVGAGI. This CDR3 has 11 amino acids. Between the trimmed V and J ends, which lost 5 bases and 7 bases, there was a span of 5 bases. DNA for the CDR3: TGTGCCAGCAGTCACGGTGAAAAACTGTTTTTT. Translating gives CASSHGEKLFF.

The V and J genes are TRBV6-6 and TRBJ2-3, with D uncertain. In germline, CDR1 is MNHNY, CDR2 SVGAGI (reference sequence). The CDR3 contains 11 residues. V shed 8 bases and J shed 2 bases, with 5 bases lying between them. DNA of the CDR3: TGTGCCAGCCTTATCACAGATACGCAGTATTTT. This translates into CASLITDTQYF.

The chain employs TRBV27 and TRBJ2-5; 7 nucleotides align to TRBD2. Germline CDR1 MNHEY, CDR2 SMNVEV (reference sequence). The V and J ends lost 6 bases and 2 bases, in that order; junction bases with no gene match: 9. The CDR3 runs to 15 residues. For the CDR3, the DNA is TGTGCCAGCAGGCTCTGGGGAGGGCGTCAAGAGACCCAGTACTTC. Amino acid sequence: CASRLWGGRQETQYF.

J is TRBJ1-2 and V is TRBV6-5; D is unclear. There are 13 residues in the CDR3. V gave up 7 bases and J gave up 2 bases, with 11 bases separating them. In germline, CDR1 is MNHEY, CDR2 SVGAGI. CDR3 loop: CASTTGGNYGYTF. CDR3 coding DNA: TGTGCCAGCACCACCGGAGGGAACTATGGCTACACCTTC.

The V gene is TRBV10-3, the J gene TRBJ2-1, with 10 bases fitting TRBD1. The J segment lost 8 bases and the V segment lost 2 bases, leaving 6 bases of the junction unmatched. The CDR3 spans 15 residues. Germline V gene data show CDR1 as ENHRY and CDR2 as SYGVKD. The chain's CDR3 is CAISEAETGGDEQFF. For the CDR3, the DNA is TGTGCCATCAGTGAGGCGGAGACAGGGGGCGATGAGCAGTTCTTC.

This clone was observed a handful of times. The chain recombines TRBV6-1 with TRBJ2-5; 15 bases match TRBD2. Germline-derived CDR1 and CDR2 are MNHNS and SASEGT. V gave up 4 bases and J gave up 5 bases; unmatched junction bases: 2. There are 15 residues in the CDR3. For the CDR3, the DNA is TGTGCCAGCAGTGGGACTAGCGGGGGGGCCGAGACCCAGTACTTC. This codes for CASSGTSGGAETQYF.

J is TRBJ2-3 and V is TRBV4-1, with 9 bases that match TRBD2. Losses at the gene ends were 0 bases for V and 8 bases for J; bases not matched to a gene: 3. This CDR3 comprises 14 residues. Germline-derived CDR1 and CDR2 are MGHRA and YSYEKL. The CDR3 reads CASSQDPLAGTQYF. The CDR3 region has the DNA TGCGCCAGCAGCCAAGACCCACTAGCGGGTACGCAGTATTTT.

This clone was observed a single time. V gene TRBV6-1 combines with J gene TRBJ1-1; TRBD1 is a possible D gene (5 bases). V lost 3 bases and J lost 1, with 18 bases in between. Germline CDR1 is MNHNS and CDR2 is SASEGT. The CDR3 is 17 residues long. In DNA, the CDR3 is TGTGCCAGCAGTGACTTAGGACAAGCCTTGGGGAACACTGAAGCTTTCTTT. This encodes CASSDLGQALGNTEAFF.

This sequence joins TRBV7-2 and TRBJ2-3, with 8 bases fitting TRBD1. V lost 5 bases to trimming and J lost 3 bases; unmatched junction nucleotides: 7. Germline values: CDR1 SGHTA, CDR2 FQGNSA. This CDR3 spans 15 amino acids. CDR3: CASSPDRGRTDTQYF. Written as DNA, the CDR3 is TGTGCCAGCAGCCCTGACAGGGGAAGGACAGATACGCAGTATTTT.

The chain has TRBV12-2 and TRBJ1-2. TRBV12-2 is annotated as a pseudogene. CDR3 length: 16 residues. CDR3 protein: CASRSPSSGGNYGYTF. The DNA for the CDR3 is TGTGCAAGTCGCTCCCCGTCATCCGGGGGTAACTATGGCTACACCTTC.

This chain uses TRBV5-1 with TRBJ1-5, with D possibly being TRBD1 (5 bases). Trimming removed 1 base from V and 0 bases from J, with 8 bases in between. Germline CDR1 is SGHRS and CDR2 is YFSETQ. The CDR3 extends over 15 amino acids. This chain's CDR3 is CASSLRGSSNQPQHF. CDR3 coding DNA: TGCGCCAGCAGCTTGAGGGGATCTAGCAATCAGCCCCAGCATTTT.

The rearrangement joins TRBV5-1 to TRBJ1-2; D is unresolved. V was shortened by 1 base and J by 7 bases, with 14 bases between the two germline ends. CDR1 and CDR2 from the germline V gene are SGHRS and YFSETQ. The CDR3 runs 14 residues. The CDR3 reads CASSLRGIAFGYTF. The CDR3 DNA reads TGCGCCAGCAGCTTGCGGGGAATTGCTTTTGGCTACACCTTC.

This chain connects TRBV4-3 to TRBJ2-3; 11 nucleotides align to TRBD1. The length of the CDR3 is 17 residues. The V segment lost 1 base and the J segment 5 bases; nucleotides outside the gene matches: 8. Germline V gives CDR1 LGHNA, CDR2 YSLEER. CDR3 DNA: TGCGCCAGCAGCCAAGGGGCCGGGACAGGGGGGGTAGATACGCAGTATTTT. It is translated as CASSQGAGTGGVDTQYF.

V and J are TRBV7-2 and TRBJ2-5, with 14 nucleotides matching TRBD2. The J call may be mistaken, given a closer DNA end match to TRBJ2-7. Germline lookup yields CDR1 SGHTA and CDR2 FQGNSA. The CDR3 has 16 residues. CDR3 amino acids: CASSLTSGGANYEQYF. DNA for the CDR3: TGTGCCAGCAGCCTGACTAGCGGGGGGGCGAATTACGAGCAGTACTTC.

This chain connects TRBV18 to TRBJ1-1, with 7 nucleotides matching TRBD1. CDR1 is KGHSH, CDR2 LQKENI, per germline. After removal of 3 bases from V and 0 bases from J, the junction contained 1 base not matched to a gene. The CDR3 has 14 amino acids. The CDR3 region is CASSPDRVNTEAFF. In nucleotides, the CDR3 is TGTGCCAGCTCACCCGACAGGGTGAACACTGAAGCTTTCTTT. Using reference TRBV18 and TRBJ1-1 for the parts outside the CDR3, the full variable domain is NAGVMQNPRHLVRRRGQEARLRCSPMKGHSHVYWYRQLPEEGLKFMVYLQKENIIDESGMPKERFSAEFPKEGPSILRIQQVVRGDSAAYFCASSPDRVNTEAFFGQGTRLTVV.

The count of this clone is one. The chain uses TRBV27 and TRBJ1-2, with 10 bases lining up with TRBD1. The V and J ends lost 3 bases and 4 bases, in that order; junction bases with no gene match: 5. CDR3 length: 15 residues. Per germline, CDR1 MNHEY and CDR2 SMNVEV (reference sequence). The CDR3 region has the DNA TGTGCCAGCAGTTTGGGGACAGGGGTGAGCTATGGCTACACCTTC. Translated: CASSLGTGVSYGYTF.

V gene TRBV7-2 combines with J gene TRBJ1-6; 7 positions match TRBD1. This CDR3 has 16 residues. V lost 1 base, J lost 6 bases, and 6 bases stayed unmatched. Germline V gene data show CDR1 as SGHTA and CDR2 as FQGNSA. In DNA, the CDR3 is TGTGCCAGCAGCTTAGGAGGGGGACAGCTTAATTCACCCCTCCACTTT. This sequence encodes CASSLGGGQLNSPLHF.

The chain uses TRBV11-3 and TRBJ1-1; D call uncertain. V lost 5 bases, J lost 1 base, and 8 bases lay in between. Germline values: CDR1 SGHNT, CDR2 YENEEA. The CDR3 length is 13 residues. The CDR3 bases are TGTGCCAGCAGCCGAACTGGGAACACTGAAGCTTTCTTT. Translated: CASSRTGNTEAFF.

The V gene is TRBV6-5, the J gene TRBJ2-7, with D tentatively TRBD2 (6 bases). Germline CDR1 reads MNHEY; CDR2 reads SVGAGI. The V end was cut by 2 bases, the J end by 3 bases, with 8 bases between. The CDR3 runs to 13 residues. This chain's CDR3 is CASSYRAGYEQYF. The CDR3 region has the DNA TGTGCCAGCAGTTACCGAGCGGGCTACGAGCAGTACTTC.

This clone came up once. This rearrangement joins TRBV2 to TRBJ2-7; the match to TRBD2 covers 11 bases. Germline V CDR1 and CDR2: SNHLY, FYNNEI. The CDR3 runs to 14 residues. Trimming cost V 3 bases and J 2 bases; bases outside gene matches: 0. CDR3 nucleotide sequence: TGTGCCAGCAGTGAGACTAGCGGGACCTACGAGCAGTACTTC. Translated, it gives CASSETSGTYEQYF. The variable domain in full, completed from reference TRBV2 and TRBJ2-7, reads EPEVTQTPSHQVTQMGQEVILRCVPISNHLYFYWYRQILGQKVEFLVSFYNNEISEKSEIFDDQFSVERPDGSNFTLKIRSTKLEDSAMYFCASSETSGTYEQYFGPGTRLTVT.

The gene calls are TRBV27 and TRBJ2-5; perhaps TRBD1 as D (7 bases). The V gene lost 6 bases and the J gene lost 5 bases, with 13 bases spanning the gap. This CDR3 is built from 13 residues. The germline CDR1 and CDR2 sequences are MNHEY and SMNVEV (reference sequence). The CDR3 sequence: CASRETGRETQYF. CDR3 DNA: TGTGCCAGCAGAGAGACAGGGAGGGAGACCCAGTACTTC.

The chain combines TRBV25-1 with TRBJ2-1; 10 bases fit TRBD1. V lost 6 bases and J lost 5; bases outside the gene matches: 4. Germline V gives CDR1 MGHDK, CDR2 SYGVNS. This CDR3 is built from 14 residues. The CDR3 bases are TGTGCCAGCAGGGACAGGGGGACCGACAATGAGCAGTTCTTC. Residues: CASRDRGTDNEQFF. The full variable domain, its missing parts supplied by reference TRBV25-1 and TRBJ2-1, is EADIYQTPRYLVIGTGKKITLECSQTMGHDKMYWYQQDPGMELHLIHYSYGVNSTEKGDLSSESTVSRIRTEHFPLTLESARPSHTSQYLCASRDRGTDNEQFFGPGTRLTVL.

The gene calls are TRBV6-7 and TRBJ1-1, with D hard to call. TRBV6-7 is filed as an ORF, its function uncertain. The V gene lost 5 bases and the J gene lost 3 bases, with 7 bases spanning the gap. This CDR3 has 12 residues. CDR3 DNA: TGTGCCAGCAGTCAACACCACACTGAAGCTTTCTTT. As protein: CASSQHHTEAFF.